This TCR beta chain was profiled in a study of shared clonotypes between healthy human individuals. Some clones are missing from TCRdb's copy, which holds only in-frame ones; the method was immunoSEQ multiplex PCR. The sample includes about a million clones, about three quarters of them seen just once. Subsets obtained from CD4+ cells comprised CD45RA+ naive and CD45RA-negative memory cells. CDR3 length: 13 residues. Germline CDR1 reads SGHAT; CDR2 reads FQNNGV. V lost 0 bases and J 5 bases, leaving 7 bases between the germline ends. The specimen sequenced was memory CD4+ T cells sorted from blood. This sample's subset: CD45RA-negative fraction. The TCR comes from a man aged 18 to 29 in good health. This chain uses TRBV11-2 with TRBJ2-5; no definite D call. CDR3 in amino acids: CASSLDLEETQYF. The CDR3 nucleotides read TGTGCCAGCAGCTTAGATCTGGAGGAGACCCAGTACTTC.